Below are 26 T cell receptor beta chains sequenced from a single sample in a study of blood T cell repertoires in COVID-19. Measured with immunoSEQ multiplex PCR; TCRdb has only the in-frame clones, and not every one. The sample includes some 180,000 clones, more than 80% seen only once; the top ten take approximately 9.9%. The source material was peripheral blood. The receptors were sampled from a middle-aged woman with COVID-19, enrolled during active disease.

V is TRBV6-1 and J is TRBJ2-1, with 7 bases fitting TRBD2. The CDR3 sequence is 15 residues long. Germline assignment: CDR1 MNHNS and CDR2 SASEGT. With 0 bases clipped from V and 2 bases from J, the junction kept 1 base outside the gene matches. CDR3 nucleotides: TGTGCCAGCAGTGAAGCGGGGGGGGCCTACAATGAGCAGTTCTTC. Translated, it gives CASSEAGGAYNEQFF.

The chain employs TRBV12-5 and TRBJ1-1; D is uncertain. The CDR3 spans 18 residues. Germline-derived CDR1 and CDR2 are LGHNT and FRNRAP. Trimming removed 6 bases at V and 5 bases at J, with 28 bases between. CDR3 sequence (DNA): TGTGCTAGTGGCTCCTTCACCGGGAGTAAAAGGGTAACTACTGAAGCTTTCTTT. Protein product: CASGSFTGSKRVTTEAFF.

This chain joins TRBV7-3 and TRBJ2-2, with a weak D call TRBD2 (5 bases). This CDR3 is built from 15 residues. Germline loops: CDR1 SGHTA, CDR2 FQGTGA. The V end was cut by 1 base, the J end by 4 bases, with 10 bases between. CDR3 nucleotides: TGTGCCAGCAGCTTAAACGGCGGGTTCACCGGGGAGCTGTTTTTT. It specifies CASSLNGGFTGELFF.

V usage is TRBV6-5 and J usage is TRBJ2-7, with D perhaps TRBD2 (5 bases). V lost 4 bases and J 5 bases, leaving 21 bases between the germline ends. Per germline, CDR1 MNHEY and CDR2 SVGAGI. There are 16 residues in the CDR3. In DNA, the CDR3 is TGTGCCAGCAGTTCCCTGTGGGGAGTCCGGCTAGACGAGCAGTACGTC. Its protein product is CASSSLWGVRLDEQYV.

The CDR3 sequence: CASSQDGVFGRDTQYF. The CDR3 DNA reads TGTGCCAGCAGCCAAGATGGTGTTTTCGGGAGAGATACGCAGTATTTT. This sequence joins TRBV4-2 and TRBJ2-3, with a weak D call TRBD2 (6 bases). The CDR3 is 16 residues long. V was clipped by 0 bases and J by 5 bases, with 15 bases between them. Germline V gene lookup returns CDR1 LGHNA and CDR2 YNFKEQ.

The V gene is TRBV7-6, the J gene TRBJ2-1; tentatively, D is TRBD2 (6 bases). V was clipped by 1 base and J by 4 bases, with 11 bases between them. The germline CDR1 and CDR2 sequences are SGHVS and FNYEAQ. This CDR3 contains 15 residues. CDR3 sequence (DNA): TGTGCCAGCAGCTTAGAGGCGGGACCATACAATGAGCAGTTCTTC. This sequence encodes CASSLEAGPYNEQFF. Complete variable domain (other parts from reference TRBV7-6 and TRBJ2-1): GAGVSQSPRYKVTKRGQDVALRCDPISGHVSLYWYRQALGQGPEFLTYFNYEAQQDKSGLPNDRFSAERPEGSISTLTIQRTEQRDSAMYRCASSLEAGPYNEQFFGPGTRLTVL.

The table lists this clone with a few counts. The chain couples TRBV7-9 to TRBJ2-5; 9 bases are a match to TRBD1. This CDR3 comprises 16 residues. The germline V gene encodes CDR1 SEHNR and CDR2 FQNEAQ (reference sequence). V shed 4 bases and J 3 bases; nucleotides not matched to a gene: 9. CDR3 DNA sequence: TGTGCCAGCAGCTCCCTCCGGGGACAGGGCAAAGAGACCCAGTACTTC. Its protein product is CASSSLRGQGKETQYF.

The rearrangement links TRBV5-4 to TRBJ2-3; a possible D gene is TRBD1 (5 bases). CDR3 length: 15 amino acids. V was pared by 3 bases and J by 4 bases, with 15 bases between. Germline values: CDR1 SGHNT, CDR2 YYREEE (reference sequence). Here the CDR3 DNA reads TGTGCCAGCAGCTCGGACACGCTGATAGCAGATACGCAGTATTTT. Its translation: CASSSDTLIADTQYF.

This chain links TRBV7-6 with TRBJ2-3; 9 bases line up with TRBD2. With 5 bases clipped from V and 3 bases from J, the junction kept 6 bases outside the gene matches. This CDR3 has 15 amino acids. Germline assignment: CDR1 SGHVS and CDR2 FNYEAQ. This CDR3 is CASSPNAGGTDTQYF. CDR3 sequence (DNA): TGTGCCAGCAGCCCCAACGCGGGGGGGACAGATACGCAGTATTTT.

The rearrangement links TRBV3-1 (or the pseudogene TRBV3-2) to TRBJ2-7, with 11 positions matching TRBD2. Germline CDR1 LGHDT, CDR2 YNNKEL (reference sequence). This CDR3 contains 14 residues. J was trimmed by 5 bases and V by 1 base; bases with no gene match: 1. The CDR3 loop reads CASSQGLAGNEQYF. CDR3 coding DNA: TGTGCCAGCAGCCAAGGACTAGCGGGGAACGAGCAGTACTTC.

CDR3 coding DNA: TGTGCCACCAGCAGCGCTAGCGCCTTCACAGATACGCAGTATTTT. Its protein is CATSSASAFTDTQYF. The chain is built from TRBV15 and TRBJ2-3; perhaps TRBD2 as D (6 bases). V lost 3 bases, J lost 2 bases, and 12 bases lay in between. Germline CDR1 and CDR2: LNHNV and YYDKDF (reference sequence). CDR3 size: 15 residues.

V and J are TRBV4-2 and TRBJ1-2, with 8 bases identical to TRBD1. Germline V CDR1 and CDR2: LGHNA, YNFKEQ. V shed 1 base, J shed 4 bases, and the junction held 5 bases outside the gene matches. The CDR3 spans 15 residues. CDR3 in amino acids: CASSQAAGTGYGYTF. The CDR3 DNA sequence: TGTGCCAGCAGCCAAGCCGCCGGGACAGGCTATGGCTACACCTTC.

The chain uses TRBV9 and TRBJ2-3; TRBD2 matches 8 bases. Trimming cost V 0 bases and J 0 bases; bases outside gene matches: 9. The CDR3 covers 18 residues. The germline V gene encodes CDR1 SGDLS and CDR2 YYNGEE. The CDR3 loop is CASSVGVGSGASTDTQYF. DNA for the CDR3: TGTGCCAGCAGCGTAGGGGTGGGTAGCGGGGCTAGCACAGATACGCAGTATTTT.

The rearrangement joins TRBV9 to TRBJ2-1; 12 bases align to TRBD2. Trimming at V came to 3 bases and at J to 8 bases, leaving 6 bases not matched to a gene. Looked up from germline, CDR1 is SGDLS and CDR2 is YYNGEE. The CDR3 runs 15 residues. The DNA of the CDR3 is TGTGCCAGCAGCGGCCTAGCGGGAGGGCCCGATGAGCAGTTCTTC. Protein: CASSGLAGGPDEQFF.

The chain employs TRBV28 and TRBJ2-3, with 13 bases aligning to TRBD2. This CDR3 spans 19 amino acids. Germline V gene sequence: CDR1 MDHEN, CDR2 SYDVKM. V shed 5 bases and J 10 bases; nucleotides not matched to a gene: 21. The CDR3 nucleotides are TGTGCCAGCAGTCCCTCGGACAGTGACGCGGGACTAGCGGGAACTTCGCAGTATTTT. Protein: CASSPSDSDAGLAGTSQYF.

V and J are TRBV29-1 and TRBJ1-1; perhaps TRBD1 as D (6 bases). The V and J ends lost 6 bases and 6 bases respectively, with 14 bases between them. Germline-derived CDR1 and CDR2 are SQVTM and ANQGSEA. This CDR3 has 12 amino acids. CDR3 sequence (DNA): TGCAGCGTGATCAGGGGATTCGCTGAAGCTTTCTTT. Residues: CSVIRGFAEAFF.

This clone was recorded a few times. The V call is TRBV6-5, the J call TRBJ1-5, with D uncertain. V was pared by 6 bases and J by 4 bases, with 10 bases between. Looked up from germline, CDR1 is MNHEY and CDR2 is SVGAGI. CDR3 size: 13 residues. CDR3 sequence (DNA): TGTGCCAGCAGGGTGACACTGAATCAGCCCCAGCATTTT. Translation gives CASRVTLNQPQHF.

The V call is TRBV4-1, the J call TRBJ1-6, with D perhaps TRBD1 (6 bases). V was cut by 1 base and J by 7 bases, with 14 bases left in between. The CDR3 contains 16 residues. Germline-derived CDR1 and CDR2 are MGHRA and YSYEKL. Here the CDR3 DNA reads TGCGCCAGCAGCCAAGTATCGGGCCAGGGGAATTCACCCCTCCACTTT. It specifies CASSQVSGQGNSPLHF.

This clone was recorded only once. This chain links TRBV2 with TRBJ2-5; 10 bases match TRBD2. Germline assignment: CDR1 SNHLY and CDR2 FYNNEI. The CDR3 runs 15 residues. With 4 bases clipped from V and 4 bases from J, the junction kept 6 bases outside the gene matches. The CDR3: CASSGALAGVETQYF. DNA for the CDR3: TGTGCCAGCAGTGGGGCCCTAGCGGGGGTAGAGACCCAGTACTTC.

This chain uses TRBV6-5 with TRBJ2-2; the match to TRBD1 covers 7 bases. Germline V lookup: CDR1 MNHEY, CDR2 SVGAGI. After removal of 2 bases from V and 7 bases from J, the junction contained 4 bases not matched to a gene. CDR3 length: 14 residues. The DNA of the CDR3 is TGTGCCAGCAGTTACGACAGGGCAATCGGGGAGCTGTTTTTT. As protein: CASSYDRAIGELFF.

This clone was detected only a few times. The chain employs TRBV6-5 and TRBJ1-1; D gene ambiguous. The CDR3 is 14 amino acids. Germline V gene lookup returns CDR1 MNHEY and CDR2 SVGAGI. With 5 bases removed from V and 0 bases from J, the gap between germline ends came to 10 bases. The CDR3 region has the DNA TGTGCCAGCAGTCGAGCACGATTGAACACTGAAGCTTTCTTT. This codes for CASSRARLNTEAFF.

V gene TRBV5-6 combines with J gene TRBJ1-2; no clear D. Germline values: CDR1 SGHDT, CDR2 YYEEEE. V lost 1 base and J lost 5, with 12 bases in between. The CDR3 totals 14 residues. The DNA of the CDR3 is TGTGCCAGCAGCTTGAATTCCATTCAATATGGCTACACCTTC. This gives the protein CASSLNSIQYGYTF.

This chain connects TRBV28 to TRBJ1-5, with D possibly matching TRBD1 (6 bases). The V gene lost 7 bases and the J gene lost 6 bases, with 10 bases spanning the gap. Germline V gene data show CDR1 as MDHEN and CDR2 as SYDVKM. The CDR3 totals 12 residues. CDR3 DNA sequence: TGTGCCAGCAATATAGGGGGTCAGCCCCAGCATTTT. Its protein is CASNIGGQPQHF.

The chain joins TRBV5-5 to TRBJ2-1; no firm D call. The CDR3 totals 11 residues. Per germline, CDR1 SGHKS and CDR2 YYEKEE (reference sequence). V lost 4 bases and J lost 15, with 14 bases in between. CDR3 DNA: TGTGCCAGCAGCGCCGAGCTAAGAAGGTTCTTC. Its translation: CASSAELRRFF.

The chain carries TRBV7-9 and TRBJ1-4; D might be TRBD1 (5 bases). Germline V gene lookup returns CDR1 SEHNR and CDR2 FQNEAQ (reference sequence). V lost 0 bases, J lost 4 bases, and 6 bases lay in between. This CDR3 has 14 residues. Written as DNA, the CDR3 is TGTGCCAGCAGCTTAGCGACAGTTAATGAAAAACTGTTTTTT. Translation gives CASSLATVNEKLFF.

The rearrangement links TRBV23-1 to TRBJ2-5; TRBD2 agrees at 8 bases. TRBV23-1 is labeled an ORF, and its function is uncertain. The CDR3 runs 16 residues. The V and J ends lost 2 bases and 5 bases, in that order; junction bases with no gene match: 10. CDR3 sequence: CASSQNWHGRGETQYF. The CDR3, as DNA: TGCGCCAGCAGTCAAAATTGGCACGGGAGGGGTGAGACCCAGTACTTC.